These 3 T cell receptor beta chains share one sample of origin, sequenced in a study of beta chain features in type 1 diabetes. The study's findings and limits: Among all four CD4+ subsets, Type 1 diabetes patients had TCRB CDR3s that were moderately but significantly shorter.

These receptors lack a known antigen. Expressed TCRB transcripts were sequenced, since all the RNA that had been isolated was reverse transcribed. This table comes from immunoSEQ multiplex PCR, and its TCRdb copy is limited to in-frame clones, with some not included. The profile shows 95,000 to 150,000 clones, less than 20% of them singletons. Sequencing input: central memory CD4+ T cells from blood. Receptors were obtained from a man between 25 and 39 years old with type 1 diabetes.

This clone was recorded a few times. The chain links TRBV28 to TRBJ2-1, with D possibly TRBD1 on 6 matching bases. Trimming took 3 bases from V and 10 from J, leaving 10 bases between them. CDR1 is MDHEN and CDR2 is SYDVKM in the germline V gene. The length of the CDR3 is 12 residues. The CDR3 region has the DNA TGTGCCAGCAGTTTGGTCAGGGGAGAGCAGTTCTTC. As protein: CASSLVRGEQFF.

The chain couples TRBV19 to TRBJ2-7, with TRBD1 identical over 10 bases. The CDR3 extends over 15 amino acids. Trimming removed 6 bases from V and 1 base from J; junction bases left unmatched: 6. Germline V gene lookup returns CDR1 LNHDA and CDR2 SQIVND (reference sequence). CDR3 in amino acids: CASRTGQGVSYEQYF. The DNA of the CDR3 is TGTGCCAGTAGAACTGGACAGGGGGTTTCCTACGAGCAGTACTTC.

The chain combines TRBV6-5 with TRBJ1-4; D gene ambiguous. Germline CDR1 MNHEY, CDR2 SVGAGI. The V gene lost 2 bases and the J gene lost 3 bases, with 13 bases spanning the gap. The CDR3 sequence is 16 residues long. CDR3 in DNA: TGTGCCAGCAGTTACGTACGCCTTGGGGCTAATGAAAAACTGTTTTTT. Amino acids: CASSYVRLGANEKLFF.